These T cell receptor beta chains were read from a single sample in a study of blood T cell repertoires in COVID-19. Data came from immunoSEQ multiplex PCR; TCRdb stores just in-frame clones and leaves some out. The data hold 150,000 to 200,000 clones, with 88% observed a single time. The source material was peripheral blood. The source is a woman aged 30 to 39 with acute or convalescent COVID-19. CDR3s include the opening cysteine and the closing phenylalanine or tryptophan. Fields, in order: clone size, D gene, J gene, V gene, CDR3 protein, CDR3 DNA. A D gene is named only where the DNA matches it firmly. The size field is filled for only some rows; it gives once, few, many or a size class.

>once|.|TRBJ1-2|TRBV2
CASLRGTLNYGYTF
TGTGCCAGCCTGAGAGGGACACTCAACTATGGCTACACCTTC
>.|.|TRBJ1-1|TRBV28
CASSLQQGWTEAFF
TGTGCCAGCAGTTTACAGCAGGGGTGGACTGAAGCTTTCTTT
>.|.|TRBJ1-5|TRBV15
CATSRDRGQPQHF
TGTGCCACCAGCAGAGATAGGGGTCAGCCCCAGCATTTT
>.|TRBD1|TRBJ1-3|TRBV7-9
CASSLISPTGTSGNTIYF
TGTGCCAGCAGCTTAATAAGCCCGACAGGGACCTCTGGAAACACCATATATTTT
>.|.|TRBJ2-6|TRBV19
CASSTYSGANVLTF
TGTGCCAGTAGTACGTACTCTGGGGCCAACGTCCTGACTTTC
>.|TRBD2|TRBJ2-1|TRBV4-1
CASSPEGGSSYNEQFF
TGCGCCAGCAGCCCCGAAGGCGGGAGCTCCTACAATGAGCAGTTCTTC
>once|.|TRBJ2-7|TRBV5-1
CASSLEAGMDYEQYF
TGCGCCAGCAGCTTGGAGGCGGGGATGGATTACGAGCAGTACTTC
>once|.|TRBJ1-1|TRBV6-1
CASSEALRGTEAFF
TGTGCCAGCAGTGAAGCGCTTAGGGGGACTGAAGCTTTCTTT
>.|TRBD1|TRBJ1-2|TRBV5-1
CASSFGQGEGYTF
TGCGCCAGCAGCTTCGGACAGGGAGAGGGCTACACCTTC
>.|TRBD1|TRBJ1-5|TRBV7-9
CASSTGQGADQPQHF
TGTGCCAGCAGCACCGGACAGGGGGCAGATCAGCCCCAGCATTTT
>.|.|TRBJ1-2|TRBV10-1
CASSDVPF
TGCGCCAGCAGTGACGTCCCCTTC
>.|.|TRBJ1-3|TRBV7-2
CASSLVAPAGSGNTIYF
TGTGCCAGCAGCTTAGTAGCGCCCGCAGGCTCTGGAAACACCATATATTTT
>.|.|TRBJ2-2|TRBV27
CASRGLRGELFF
TGTGCCAGTCGGGGGTTGCGCGGGGAGCTGTTTTTT
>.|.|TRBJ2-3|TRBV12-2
CASRFKTGLAGDKGTDTQYF
TGTGCAAGTCGCTTTAAGACGGGACTAGCGGGAGATAAGGGCACAGATACGCAGTATTTT
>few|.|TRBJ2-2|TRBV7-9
CASSLLSATGELFF
TGTGCCAGCAGCTTGCTAAGTGCCACCGGGGAGCTGTTTTTT
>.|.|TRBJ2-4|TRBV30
CAWSAPGVPIQYF
TGTGCCTGGAGTGCACCCGGGGTTCCCATTCAGTACTTC
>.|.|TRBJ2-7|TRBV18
CASSQGSHYEQYF
TGTGCCAGCTCACAGGGGTCTCACTACGAGCAGTACTTC
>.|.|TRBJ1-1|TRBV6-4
CASSAEMNTEAFF
TGTGCCAGCAGTGCGGAGATGAACACTGAAGCTTTCTTT
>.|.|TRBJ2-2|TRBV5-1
CASSFYSEAGELFF
TGCGCCAGCAGCTTCTATTCGGAGGCCGGGGAGCTGTTTTTT
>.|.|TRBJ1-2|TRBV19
CASSTRRQNYGYTF
TGTGCCAGTAGTACCAGAAGACAAAACTATGGCTACACCTTC
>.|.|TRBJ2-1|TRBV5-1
CASKDPRGGNEQFF
TGCGCCAGCAAGGACCCGCGGGGCGGCAATGAGCAGTTCTTC
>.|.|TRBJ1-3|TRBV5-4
CASSKDGNSGNTIYF
TGTGCCAGCAGTAAGGACGGGAACTCTGGAAACACCATATATTTT
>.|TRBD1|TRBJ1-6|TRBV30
CAWSVLRGLAPLHF
TGTGCCTGGAGTGTACTCAGGGGGTTGGCGCCCCTCCACTTT
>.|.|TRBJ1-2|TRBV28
CASSRFSQGNYGYTF
TGTGCCAGCAGCCGATTTAGTCAGGGAAACTATGGCTACACCTTC
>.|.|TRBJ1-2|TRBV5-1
CASSLLTEGGNYGYTF
TGCGCCAGCAGCTTGTTGACAGAGGGAGGGAACTATGGCTACACCTTC
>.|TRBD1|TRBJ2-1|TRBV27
CASSLGQGAYNEQFF
TGTGCCAGCAGTTTAGGGCAGGGGGCGTACAATGAGCAGTTCTTC
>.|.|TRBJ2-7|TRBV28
CASTRPSGAYEQYF
TGTGCCAGCACCAGACCTTCCGGGGCCTACGAGCAGTACTTC
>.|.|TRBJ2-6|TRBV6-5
CASSYPLSGANVLTF
TGTGCCAGCAGTTACCCTTTATCTGGGGCCAACGTCCTGACTTTC
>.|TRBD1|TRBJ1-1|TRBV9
CASSLQGGNSEAFF
TGTGCCAGCAGCTTACAGGGGGGTAATTCTGAAGCTTTCTTT
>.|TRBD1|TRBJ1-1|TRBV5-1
CASSRSNFRDRDTEAFF
TGCGCCAGCAGCCGATCAAACTTCCGGGACAGAGACACTGAAGCTTTCTTT
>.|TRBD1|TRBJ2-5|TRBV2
CASSGQGPETQYF
TGTGCCAGCAGTGGACAGGGACCAGAGACCCAGTACTTC
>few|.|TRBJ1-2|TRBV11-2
CASSRTLANYGYTF
TGTGCCAGCAGCCGGACTTTAGCTAACTATGGCTACACCTTC
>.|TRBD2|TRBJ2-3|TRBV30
CAWRPSSGAFLDTQYF
TGTGCCTGGAGACCCTCTAGCGGAGCCTTTTTAGATACGCAGTATTTT
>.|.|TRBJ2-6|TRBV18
CASSPYIDSSGANVLTF
TGTGCCAGCTCACCTTATATTGACTCCTCTGGGGCCAACGTCCTGACTTTC
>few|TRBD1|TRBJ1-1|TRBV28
CASSPPLGQAQIEEAFF
TGTGCCAGCAGTCCACCCCTAGGACAGGCCCAGATTGAGGAAGCTTTCTTT
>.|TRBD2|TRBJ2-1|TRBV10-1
CASSSLSGRVNEQFF
TGCGCCAGCAGTTCCCTCAGCGGGAGGGTAAATGAGCAGTTCTTC
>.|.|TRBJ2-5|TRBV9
CASSVDGQETQYF
TGTGCCAGCAGCGTAGACGGCCAAGAGACCCAGTACTTC
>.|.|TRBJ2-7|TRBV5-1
CASRNRVSSGEQYF
TGCGCCAGCAGGAACCGGGTCAGCTCGGGGGAGCAGTACTTC
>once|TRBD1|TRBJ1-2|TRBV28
CASSFRTLGQGDPYGYTF
TGTGCCAGCAGTTTCAGAACGCTCGGACAGGGAGACCCTTATGGCTACACCTTC
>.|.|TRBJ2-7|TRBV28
CASTSAGSNYEQYF
TGTGCCAGCACCTCAGCGGGTTCAAACTACGAGCAGTACTTC
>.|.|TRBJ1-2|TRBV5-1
CPWGLGYTF
TGCCCATGGGGACTTGGCTACACCTTC
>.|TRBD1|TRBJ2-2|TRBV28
CASSSPSGQDLFFEELFF
TGTGCCAGCAGTTCACCTTCGGGACAGGACCTATTTTTTGAGGAGCTGTTTTTT
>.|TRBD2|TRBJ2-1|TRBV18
CASSPPSVASEAGVFF
TGTGCCAGCTCACCACCTTCAGTTGCGTCGGAAGCGGGAGTGTTCTTC
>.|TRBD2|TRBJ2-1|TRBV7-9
CASSLEIAGAVEQFF
TGTGCCAGCAGCTTAGAAATTGCGGGAGCTGTTGAGCAGTTCTTC
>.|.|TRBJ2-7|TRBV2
CASRPTSLSYEQYF
TGTGCCAGCAGACCGACTTCCCTTTCCTACGAGCAGTACTTC
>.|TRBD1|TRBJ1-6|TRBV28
CASSSEPRQGGSPLHF
TGTGCCAGCAGCTCCGAGCCCCGACAGGGAGGTTCACCCCTCCACTTT
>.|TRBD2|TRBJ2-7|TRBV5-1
CASQVGLAEYYEQYF
TGCGCCAGCCAAGTCGGTCTAGCGGAGTATTACGAGCAGTACTTC
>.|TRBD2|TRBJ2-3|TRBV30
CARTQGLAGVDTQYF
TGTGCCCGAACCCAGGGACTAGCGGGAGTAGATACGCAGTATTTT
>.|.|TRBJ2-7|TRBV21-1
CASSSAGPLHYEQYF
TGTGCCAGCAGCAGCGCAGGGCCCCTGCACTACGAGCAGTACTTC
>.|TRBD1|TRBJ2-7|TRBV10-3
CAIGGQGGYSGSRHYF
TGTGCCATCGGGGGACAGGGGGGGTATAGCGGGAGTCGCCACTACTTC
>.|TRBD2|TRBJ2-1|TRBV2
CASSEPGTSSYNEQFF
TGTGCCAGCAGTGAACCCGGGACTAGCTCCTACAATGAGCAGTTCTTC
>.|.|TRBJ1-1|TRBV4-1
CASSQGRGDTEAFF
TGCGCCAGCAGCCAGGGCCGGGGGGACACTGAAGCTTTCTTT
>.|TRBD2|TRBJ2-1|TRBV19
CASKRDLNSYNEQFF
TGTGCCAGTAAGCGGGACCTAAACTCCTACAATGAGCAGTTCTTC
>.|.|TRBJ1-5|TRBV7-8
CASRDRGEYQPQHF
TGTGCCAGCAGAGACCGAGGAGAATACCAGCCCCAGCATTTT